The source of this TCR beta chain is a study of control samples from healthy donors and cancer patients. TCRdb keeps only in-frame clones here, not all; method: immunoSEQ multiplex PCR. The sample holds approximately 49,000 clones, 65% to 90% seen once. CDR1 and CDR2 (germline): MNHNY, SVGAGI (reference sequence). V lost 7 bases, J lost 6 bases, and 15 bases lay in between. The CDR3 runs 14 residues. Sequencing input: PBMCs. The chain combines TRBV6-6 with TRBJ1-4; possible D gene TRBD1, 6 bases. The TCR originated in a woman in her forties or fifties with lung cancer. This CDR3 reads CASTGQLGYEKLFF. The CDR3, as DNA: TGTGCCAGCACGGGACAACTTGGTTATGAAAAACTGTTTTTT.